The 20 T cell receptor beta chains in this list originate from one sample, sequenced in a study of cytomegalovirus exposure and HLA in healthy donors. In the PCR, 60 Vbeta and 13 Jbeta primers were used. Clones were sequenced by immunoSEQ multiplex PCR, and TCRdb holds only the in-frame ones, with some missing. The sample has approximately 180,000 clones; around 81% are singletons. The source material was PBMCs. Receptors originate from a man younger than 35 in good health and CMV-seronegative.

The rearrangement joins TRBV28 to TRBJ2-2; D unclear. CDR1 is MDHEN, CDR2 SYDVKM, per germline. This CDR3 is 14 amino acids long. The V end was cut by 8 bases, the J end by 5 bases, with 15 bases between. The CDR3 bases are TGTGCCAGCCACGACGGAGATTGGACCGGGGAGCTGTTTTTT. Encoded protein: CASHDGDWTGELFF.

The chain employs TRBV5-5 and TRBJ2-7; 7 bases align to TRBD1. Per the germline V gene, CDR1 is SGHKS and CDR2 is YYEKEE (reference sequence). The CDR3 has 16 residues. J was trimmed by 2 bases and V by 2 bases; bases with no gene match: 10. DNA of the CDR3: TGTGCCAGCAGCTTAGCCACCGGGACAGCACCCTACGAGCAGTACTTC. This sequence encodes CASSLATGTAPYEQYF.

Notes on this clone: The same CDR3 can be traced to other DNA sequences in this sample. V usage is TRBV6-1 and J usage is TRBJ2-3, with D perhaps matching TRBD2 (5 bases). Germline V lookup: CDR1 MNHNS, CDR2 SASEGT. V lost 7 bases and J lost 0, with 14 bases in between. The CDR3 sequence is 15 residues long. DNA of the CDR3: TGTGCCAGCACCCGATGGACTTCTAGCACAGATACGCAGTATTTT. It specifies CASTRWTSSTDTQYF.

The chain employs TRBV28 and TRBJ2-5; 11 nucleotides line up with TRBD2. Germline values: CDR1 MDHEN, CDR2 SYDVKM. This CDR3 spans 17 amino acids. The J segment lost 4 bases and the V segment lost 6 bases, leaving 13 bases of the junction unmatched. CDR3 bases: TGTGCCAGCAGCGCATTCAAATGGACTAGCGGGCCAGAGACCCAGTACTTC. It is translated as CASSAFKWTSGPETQYF.

This clone has just a few counts. The V gene is TRBV7-9, the J gene TRBJ2-7; D gene unclear. Per the germline V gene, CDR1 is SEHNR and CDR2 is FQNEAQ (reference sequence). V lost 4 bases to trimming and J lost 4 bases, with 5 bases between them. The CDR3 length is 11 residues. The CDR3 DNA sequence: TGTGCCAGCAGCTCCCAATACGAGCAGTACTTC. It translates to CASSSQYEQYF.

The rearrangement uses TRBV4-3 and TRBJ2-2; a possible D gene is TRBD2 (6 bases). The germline CDR1 and CDR2 sequences are LGHNA and YSLEER. The CDR3 covers 16 residues. With 2 bases removed from V and 2 bases from J, the gap between germline ends came to 12 bases. CDR3: CASSQSVAVNTGELFF. In DNA, the CDR3 is TGCGCCAGCAGCCAAAGTGTAGCGGTAAACACCGGGGAGCTGTTTTTT.

The genes are TRBV9 and TRBJ1-3; no clear D. Trimming shortened V by 3 bases and J by 0 bases, and 13 bases separated the two germline ends. Germline CDR1 is SGDLS and CDR2 is YYNGEE. The CDR3 loop spans 16 amino acids. CDR3 region: CASSAAQMSSGNTIYF. CDR3 coding DNA: TGTGCCAGCAGCGCCGCTCAAATGAGCTCTGGAAACACCATATATTTT.

The V call is TRBV4-1, the J call TRBJ2-5; weak D call: TRBD1 (5 bases). Trimming cost V 0 bases and J 4 bases, with 12 bases left between them. This CDR3 contains 15 residues. Per germline, CDR1 MGHRA and CDR2 YSYEKL. The CDR3, as DNA: TGCGCCAGCAGCCAAGATATAGGGCAGGGAGAGACCCAGTACTTC. It specifies CASSQDIGQGETQYF.

The V gene is TRBV6-6, the J gene TRBJ2-1; D is perhaps TRBD2 (6 bases). In germline, CDR1 is MNHNY, CDR2 SVGAGI (reference sequence). The CDR3 totals 16 residues. V shed 2 bases and J shed 3 bases, with 14 bases lying between them. The CDR3 region has the DNA TGTGCCAGCAGTTACGTTCGGGAGAGCGGCTACAATGAGCAGTTCTTC. Translation: CASSYVRESGYNEQFF.

The gene calls are TRBV9 and TRBJ1-2; D remains ambiguous. The length of the CDR3 is 12 residues. Per the germline V gene, CDR1 is SGDLS and CDR2 is YYNGEE. Trimming left V 3 bases short and J 3 bases short, with 6 bases between. The CDR3 is CASSALYYGYTF. Written as DNA, the CDR3 is TGTGCCAGCAGCGCCCTCTACTATGGCTACACCTTC.

The V call is TRBV18, the J call TRBJ1-2, with D unresolved. CDR1 is KGHSH and CDR2 is LQKENI in the germline V gene. The length of the CDR3 is 16 residues. Trimming removed 0 bases from V and 0 bases from J, with 11 bases in between. The CDR3 sequence is CASSPPPPGANYGYTF. The DNA of the CDR3 is TGTGCCAGCTCACCACCTCCCCCCGGGGCTAACTATGGCTACACCTTC.

V usage is TRBV18 and J usage is TRBJ2-1, with 8 bases identical to TRBD2. CDR3 length: 15 residues. V trimming: 1 base; J trimming: 5 bases; junction bases outside the gene matches: 4. From germline, CDR1 is KGHSH and CDR2 LQKENI. CDR3 DNA sequence: TGTGCCAGCTCACCACGGTTAGCGGGACACAATGAGCAGTTCTTC. Translated: CASSPRLAGHNEQFF.

The chain uses TRBV7-6 and TRBJ2-5; D is undetermined. The ends were cut back, 3 bases at V and 5 bases at J, with 19 bases in the middle. Germline V gene data show CDR1 as SGHVS and CDR2 as FNYEAQ. This CDR3 contains 16 residues. The CDR3 here is CASSLVPSQSWETQYF. For the CDR3, the DNA is TGTGCCAGCAGCTTGGTTCCCTCCCAGTCGTGGGAGACCCAGTACTTC.

This chain uses TRBV5-4 with TRBJ2-7, with 7 bases matching TRBD2. The junction had 3 bases not matched to a gene; V was cut back by 0 bases and J by 3 bases. The CDR3 sequence is 14 residues long. Per germline, CDR1 SGHNT and CDR2 YYREEE (reference sequence). CDR3 bases: TGTGCCAGCAGCTTGGATTCTAGCGGCTACGAGCAGTACTTC. Amino acid sequence: CASSLDSSGYEQYF.

This chain links TRBV6-1 with TRBJ2-7; tentatively, D is TRBD2 (5 bases). The CDR3 extends over 15 amino acids. The V gene's germline CDR1 is MNHNS and CDR2 SASEGT. Between the trimmed V and J ends, which lost 6 bases and 2 bases, there was a span of 17 bases. Written as DNA, the CDR3 is TGTGCCAGCAGCGCTGCGGGTGGGCGGGCCTACGAGCAGTACTTC. This codes for CASSAAGGRAYEQYF.

There are a few counts of this clone. The chain links TRBV19 to TRBJ1-2, with 7 bases fitting TRBD1. V lost 6 bases and J lost 4; bases outside the gene matches: 5. The CDR3 has 13 residues. Germline CDR1 reads LNHDA; CDR2 reads SQIVND (reference sequence). The CDR3 is CASSLGGIYGYTF. In DNA, the CDR3 is TGTGCCAGTAGCCTAGGGGGCATCTATGGCTACACCTTC.

This rearrangement joins TRBV7-2 to TRBJ2-7; no definite D call. V gave up 3 bases and J gave up 1 base, with 7 bases separating them. The germline V gene has CDR1 SGHTA and CDR2 FQGNSA. CDR3 length: 13 amino acids. The CDR3 protein is CASSFGHSYEQYF. DNA for the CDR3: TGTGCCAGCAGCTTTGGCCATTCCTACGAGCAGTACTTC.

The rearrangement uses TRBV4-3 and TRBJ1-4; 9 bases line up with TRBD1. CDR1 and CDR2 (germline): LGHNA, YSLEER. Germline trimming cut 5 bases from V and 6 bases from J; bases unmatched to any gene: 4. The CDR3 is 14 residues long. The CDR3 DNA reads TGCGCCAGCAGCAACAGGGGGCTTTATGAAAAACTGTTTTTT. It encodes CASSNRGLYEKLFF.

The chain has TRBV4-3 and TRBJ2-3; TRBD2 aligns across 9 bases. Germline CDR1 reads LGHNA; CDR2 reads YSLEER. The junction had 5 bases not matched to a gene; V was cut back by 1 base and J by 3 bases. CDR3 length equals 16 residues. The CDR3 DNA sequence: TGCGCCAGCAGCCAAGGGCTAGCGGGAATAACAGATACGCAGTATTTT. It translates to CASSQGLAGITDTQYF.

V gene TRBV19 combines with J gene TRBJ1-2; 7 nucleotides line up with TRBD1. V shed 10 bases, J shed 5 bases, and the junction held 13 bases outside the gene matches. The CDR3 sequence is 14 residues long. The germline V gene has CDR1 LNHDA and CDR2 SQIVND (reference sequence). For the CDR3, the DNA is TGTGCCACCTCCCTCCGGGACAGCGTATATGGCTACACCTTC. Its translation is CATSLRDSVYGYTF.